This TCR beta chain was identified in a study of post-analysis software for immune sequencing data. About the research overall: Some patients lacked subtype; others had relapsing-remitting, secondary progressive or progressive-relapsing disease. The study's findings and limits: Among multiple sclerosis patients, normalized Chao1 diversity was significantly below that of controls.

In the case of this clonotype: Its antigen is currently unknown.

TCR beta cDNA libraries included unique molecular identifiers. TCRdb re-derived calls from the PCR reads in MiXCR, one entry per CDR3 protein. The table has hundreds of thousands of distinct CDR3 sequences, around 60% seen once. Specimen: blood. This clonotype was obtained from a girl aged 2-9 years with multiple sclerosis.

Here the CDR3 reads CASSLEGRGYGTDTQYF. The CDR3 DNA reads as TGTGCCAGCAGCTTAGAGGGTCGGGGTTACGGCACAGATACGCAGTATTTT. The chain has TRBV7-9 and TRBJ2-3; tentatively, D is TRBD2 (5 bases). V lost 1 base and J lost 1, with 15 bases in between. Per the germline V gene, CDR1 is SEHNR and CDR2 is FQNEAQ (reference sequence). The CDR3 is made up of 17 amino acids.